Below, 7 T cell receptor beta chains from the same sample are listed, as sequenced in a study of T cells in Graves' hyperthyroidism and ophthalmopathy (dated by TCRdb to about 2019). Libraries came from multiplex PCR. For sequencing, an Illumina HiSeq 2000 was employed. The TCR beta CDR3 regions were amplified from RNA transcripts. The first round of RT-PCR for the TCR CDR3 was performed with the HTBI primer set and the Qiagen OneStep RT-PCR kit. TCRdb reprocessing: public reads trimmed at Q25 with fastp, clones called with MiXCR, in-frame beta chains kept. Entries are consolidated by CDR3 protein sequence, retaining the most common genes and DNA. This sample has some 460,000 distinct CDR3 sequences in its table, and 15% to 19% of those were observed once. The top ten clonotypes cover roughly 7.4% of the sample. Material for sequencing was blood. These receptors came from a woman aged 18-35 years with Graves' hyperthyroidism.

This clonotype was seen many times. This chain uses TRBV11-2 with TRBJ2-1; no clear D gene. The CDR3 is 14 residues long. Germline V gives CDR1 SGHAT, CDR2 FQNNGV. V was clipped by 8 bases and J by 2 bases, with 13 bases between them. As DNA, the CDR3 is TGTGCCAGCGCGCCCCAGGTAGCCTACAATGAGCAGTTCTTC. Residues: CASAPQVAYNEQFF.

This clonotype was seen many times. The rearrangement uses TRBV7-3 and TRBJ2-2; tentatively, D is TRBD2 (6 bases). CDR3 length equals 14 residues. The germline CDR1 and CDR2 sequences are SGHTA and FQGTGA. Trimming left V 2 bases short and J 7 bases short, with 11 bases between. The CDR3 DNA sequence: TGTGCCAGCAGCTTACTAGCGTTAGTCGGGGAGCTGTTTTTT. Its translation: CASSLLALVGELFF.

There are a few counts of this clonotype. The rearrangement uses TRBV13 and TRBJ2-2; D is ambiguous. This CDR3 region has 16 residues. Germline V lookup: CDR1 PRHDT, CDR2 FYEKMQ (reference sequence). Trimming took off 4 bases at V and 4 bases at J, with 16 bases between the two ends. The CDR3 loop reads CASSSPARPPTGELFF. The DNA of the CDR3 is TGTGCCAGCAGCTCCCCTGCCAGGCCCCCCACCGGGGAGCTGTTTTTT.

This clonotype occurred many times. The CDR3 is CASSFGTPYSNQPQHF. In DNA, the CDR3 is TGTGCCAGCAGTTTTGGTACACCCTATAGCAATCAGCCCCAGCATTTT. The chain has TRBV12-3 or TRBV12-4 and TRBJ1-5; D is unclear. The CDR3 extends over 16 amino acids. V was clipped by 3 bases and J by 0 bases, with 12 bases between them.

This clonotype was counted ten times or more. The rearrangement joins TRBV27 to TRBJ2-3; D is undetermined. The CDR3 loop spans 14 amino acids. Germline V lookup: CDR1 MNHEY, CDR2 SMNVEV (reference sequence). Deletions cut 8 bases from V and 0 bases from J, with 12 bases between. CDR3 nucleotide sequence: TGTGCCAGCGTGCAATTTGGGAGCACAGATACGCAGTATTTT. Amino acid sequence: CASVQFGSTDTQYF.

This clonotype was counted a few times. The V gene is TRBV19, the J gene TRBJ2-1; 9 positions agree with TRBD2. Losses at the gene ends were 7 bases for V and 7 bases for J; bases not matched to a gene: 8. The germline CDR1 and CDR2 sequences are LNHDA and SQIVND (reference sequence). CDR3 length: 14 residues. For the CDR3, the DNA is TGTGCCAGTAAGGGCGGGGGGGCGATAAATGAGCAGTTCTTC. This sequence encodes CASKGGGAINEQFF.

This clonotype was seen many times. The genes are TRBV2 and TRBJ2-3; D gene ambiguous. V was shortened by 4 bases and J by 0 bases, with 11 bases between the two germline ends. The CDR3 spans 15 residues. Germline V gene sequence: CDR1 SNHLY, CDR2 FYNNEI. The CDR3 spells CASSGVAPSTDTQYF. DNA of the CDR3: TGTGCCAGCAGTGGAGTTGCCCCCAGCACAGATACGCAGTATTTT.